A single sample is the source of the 30 T cell receptor beta chains below, sequenced in a study of blood T cell repertoires in COVID-19. Sequencing used immunoSEQ multiplex PCR; TCRdb keeps in-frame clones, though not all of them. The sample yields 120,000 to 150,000 clones, around four fifths seen once. The specimen sequenced was peripheral blood. The source is a woman between 40 and 55 years old with active or convalescent COVID-19.

The chain combines TRBV9 with TRBJ1-2; TRBD1 matches at 7 bases. Germline V gene data show CDR1 as SGDLS and CDR2 as YYNGEE. The CDR3 length is 15 residues. Germline trimming cut 3 bases from V and 4 bases from J; bases unmatched to any gene: 9. The CDR3 DNA sequence: TGTGCCAGCAGCGGACGGAGGGACAGTGTCTATGGCTACACCTTC. It codes for CASSGRRDSVYGYTF.

This clone was seen a single time. The V call is TRBV4-3, the J call TRBJ1-2; no clear D. The V end was cut by 1 base, the J end by 0 bases, with 12 bases between. This CDR3 has 16 residues. Germline CDR1 reads LGHNA; CDR2 reads YSLEER. In nucleotides, the CDR3 is TGCGCCAGCAGCCAAGTTTCGTATTCAGCTAACTATGGCTACACCTTC. This sequence encodes CASSQVSYSANYGYTF.

This clone showed up just a few times. This chain connects TRBV19 to TRBJ1-4; unclear D gene. The CDR3 length is 16 residues. Deletions cut 4 bases from V and 4 bases from J, with 16 bases between. Germline CDR1 LNHDA, CDR2 SQIVND (reference sequence). This chain's CDR3 is CASSTGVRRNNEKLFF. CDR3 sequence (DNA): TGTGCCAGTAGTACGGGAGTCCGGCGGAATAATGAAAAACTGTTTTTT.

The rearrangement links TRBV18 to TRBJ2-7; D gene ambiguous. Germline V CDR1 and CDR2: KGHSH, LQKENI. Trimming removed 3 bases at V and 3 bases at J, with 12 bases between. The CDR3 has 14 residues. CDR3 residues: CASSPPNLVYEQYF. The CDR3 region has the DNA TGTGCCAGCTCACCCCCCAACCTAGTCTACGAGCAGTACTTC. The full variable domain, its missing parts supplied by reference TRBV18 and TRBJ2-7, is NAGVMQNPRHLVRRRGQEARLRCSPMKGHSHVYWYRQLPEEGLKFMVYLQKENIIDESGMPKERFSAEFPKEGPSILRIQQVVRGDSAAYFCASSPPNLVYEQYFGPGTRLTVT.

This chain joins TRBV15 and TRBJ1-2; perhaps TRBD1 as D (6 bases). CDR1 is LNHNV, CDR2 YYDKDF, per germline (reference sequence). The CDR3 has 13 residues. V was clipped by 3 bases and J by 4 bases, with 9 bases between them. In nucleotides, the CDR3 is TGTGCCACCAGCAGTACAGGGCCCTATGGCTACACCTTC. Its protein is CATSSTGPYGYTF.

Written as DNA, the CDR3 is TGTGCCAGCAGTTACTGGGCGGGAGATACGCAGTATTTT. This codes for CASSYWAGDTQYF. This rearrangement joins TRBV6-6 to TRBJ2-3; D perhaps matches TRBD2 (5 bases). V was trimmed by 1 base and J by 5 bases, leaving 7 bases between them. The CDR3 contains 13 residues. Germline-derived CDR1 and CDR2 are MNHNY and SVGAGI (reference sequence).

The J gene is TRBJ1-2, the V gene TRBV7-9, with 10 bases aligning to TRBD1. The germline V gene has CDR1 SEHNR and CDR2 FQNEAQ (reference sequence). The CDR3 is made up of 15 amino acids. Trimming at V came to 4 bases and at J to 8 bases, leaving 10 bases not matched to a gene. In nucleotides, the CDR3 is TGTGCCAGCAGCTCGTCAGGACAGGGGGTTTACGGCTACACCTTC. It is translated as CASSSSGQGVYGYTF.

The chain couples TRBV5-1 to TRBJ1-4; D uncertain. Trimming removed 4 bases from V and 11 bases from J, with 18 bases in between. CDR1 SGHRS and CDR2 YFSETQ come from the germline V gene. This CDR3 contains 14 residues. The CDR3 protein is CASSPGPRGGKLFF. For the CDR3, the DNA is TGCGCCAGCAGCCCGGGCCCTCGGGGTGGGAAACTGTTTTTT.

Of note for this clone: The junction and the germline gene differ at one end; a read error may be behind it. The chain has TRBV6-2 or TRBV6-3 and TRBJ2-5, with D possibly matching TRBD2 (7 bases). The CDR3 loop spans 16 amino acids. CDR1 and CDR2 from the germline V gene are MNHEY and SVGEGT. The CDR3 coding sequence is TGTGCCACCAGTTACTCGTGGGGGGGCCCCCGGGAGACCCAGTACTTC. Translated: CATSYSWGGPRETQYF.

The V call is TRBV27, the J call TRBJ1-5; 7 positions match TRBD1. This CDR3 spans 13 amino acids. Germline values: CDR1 MNHEY, CDR2 SMNVEV (reference sequence). The V and J ends lost 10 bases and 7 bases, in that order; junction bases with no gene match: 10. In DNA form, the CDR3 reads TGTGCCACCAGAAAGGGGGCCGTGCAGCCCCAGCATTTT. It codes for CATRKGAVQPQHF.

The V gene is TRBV7-2, the J gene TRBJ2-4; tentative D call: TRBD2 (5 bases). Germline V gene sequence: CDR1 SGHTA, CDR2 FQGNSA. The V gene lost 5 bases and the J gene lost 4 bases, with 15 bases spanning the gap. The CDR3 sequence is 15 residues long. The CDR3 DNA sequence: TGTGCCAGCAGCCCCGCGGGCCTGGTGAAAAACATTCAGTACTTC. Amino acids: CASSPAGLVKNIQYF.

This clone came up once. The gene calls are TRBV24-1 and TRBJ2-3; possible D gene TRBD1, 5 bases. CDR1 KGHDR and CDR2 SFDVKD come from the germline V gene. This CDR3 is 15 amino acids long. V gave up 0 bases and J gave up 1 base, with 7 bases separating them. The CDR3 nucleotides read TGTGCCACCAGTGATTTGCAGACAGGCACAGATACGCAGTATTTT. This encodes CATSDLQTGTDTQYF.

The genes are TRBV7-9 and TRBJ2-1; D remains unclear. Germline assignment: CDR1 SEHNR and CDR2 FQNEAQ (reference sequence). CDR3 size: 13 residues. The CDR3 nucleotides are TGTGCGTATGGCCGAACACCCTACAATGAGCAGTTCTTC. This encodes CAYGRTPYNEQFF.

This clone came up a few times. The chain links TRBV19 to TRBJ2-7, with TRBD1 matching 11 bases. The CDR3 is 16 amino acids. The V segment lost 8 bases and the J segment 2 bases; nucleotides outside the gene matches: 11. The germline V gene encodes CDR1 LNHDA and CDR2 SQIVND (reference sequence). CDR3 protein: CASSKSPGQGAYEQYF. The DNA for the CDR3 is TGTGCCAGTTCAAAGTCCCCGGGACAGGGGGCCTACGAGCAGTACTTC.

The table lists this clone with a few counts. Other DNA sequences in the sample encode the same CDR3. The genes are TRBV7-2 and TRBJ2-4, with D unresolved. Trimming took off 5 bases at V and 0 bases at J, with 8 bases between the two ends. The CDR3 totals 14 residues. Germline CDR1 is SGHTA and CDR2 is FQGNSA. The CDR3 nucleotides read TGTGCCAGCAGCCCCGAGGTAGCCAAAAACATTCAGTACTTC. Encoded protein: CASSPEVAKNIQYF.

This clone was detected only once. This CDR3 is CASSFRESRNNSPLHF. CDR3 nucleotide sequence: TGTGCCAGCAGCTTTCGGGAGTCTCGGAATAATTCACCCCTCCACTTT. This chain joins TRBV7-2 and TRBJ1-6; no definite D call. Per the germline V gene, CDR1 is SGHTA and CDR2 is FQGNSA. The CDR3 is 16 residues long. The germline V and J ends were trimmed by 3 bases and 5 bases, with 14 bases remaining between them.

V gene TRBV18 combines with J gene TRBJ1-5; the match to TRBD1 covers 7 bases. J gave up 10 bases and V 3 bases, and 18 bases lay outside the gene matches. Germline V lookup: CDR1 KGHSH, CDR2 LQKENI. CDR3 size: 17 residues. CDR3 loop: CASSPASRGQASGPQHF. CDR3 nucleotide sequence: TGTGCCAGCTCACCGGCTTCTAGGGGGCAGGCTTCTGGCCCCCAGCATTTT.

V gene TRBV4-1 combines with J gene TRBJ1-5; 10 bases are a match to TRBD1. V lost 6 bases to trimming and J lost 0 bases; unmatched junction nucleotides: 5. The CDR3 contains 16 residues. The germline V gene encodes CDR1 MGHRA and CDR2 YSYEKL. CDR3 amino acids: CASRRGTGDSNQPQHF. CDR3 sequence (DNA): TGCGCCAGCAGACGAGGGACAGGGGATAGCAATCAGCCCCAGCATTTT.

The chain links TRBV11-3 to TRBJ2-5, with a weak D call TRBD2 (5 bases). CDR1 and CDR2 from the germline V gene are SGHNT and YENEEA. The CDR3 length is 14 residues. The V end was cut by 5 bases, the J end by 2 bases, with 12 bases between. CDR3 protein: CASSATSRQETQYF. CDR3 coding DNA: TGTGCCAGCAGCGCAACTAGTCGGCAAGAGACCCAGTACTTC.

The chain uses TRBV5-1 and TRBJ2-7; 7 bases map to TRBD1. After removal of 0 bases from V and 2 bases from J, the junction contained 2 bases not matched to a gene. This CDR3 contains 14 residues. Germline V gives CDR1 SGHRS, CDR2 YFSETQ. In DNA form, the CDR3 reads TGCGCCAGCAGCTTGGCCCAGGGGGCCTACGAGCAGTACTTC. This codes for CASSLAQGAYEQYF.

The chain couples TRBV7-2 to TRBJ2-5; 7 bases fit TRBD2. The CDR3 runs to 17 residues. The ends lost 4 bases at V and 5 bases at J; junction bases unmatched: 16. CDR1 is SGHTA and CDR2 is FQGNSA in the germline V gene. For the CDR3, the DNA is TGTGCCAGCAGCTACTCCGGGACTATTGTCTCGGGGGAGACCCAGTACTTC. Its protein product is CASSYSGTIVSGETQYF.

This chain links TRBV4-3 with TRBJ2-1, with TRBD1 matching 8 bases. This CDR3 region has 15 residues. Germline V lookup: CDR1 LGHNA, CDR2 YSLEER. Trimming removed 2 bases from V and 7 bases from J; junction bases left unmatched: 7. In DNA form, the CDR3 reads TGCGCCAGCAGCCAAACCGGGACAGGTAGAAATGAGCAGTTCTTC. Amino acid sequence: CASSQTGTGRNEQFF.

This chain connects TRBV4-1 to TRBJ1-1, with D uncertain. V lost 0 bases and J lost 11, with 22 bases in between. Looked up from germline, CDR1 is MGHRA and CDR2 is YSYEKL. The CDR3 sequence is 16 residues long. The CDR3 protein is CASSQDSASVSRMAFF. The CDR3 DNA reads TGCGCCAGCAGCCAAGATTCGGCCAGCGTCTCTCGAATGGCTTTCTTT.

This clone was seen just once. The chain joins TRBV6-5 to TRBJ2-7, with a weak D call TRBD2 (6 bases). This CDR3 contains 14 residues. The V and J ends lost 8 bases and 0 bases respectively, with 14 bases between them. Germline values: CDR1 MNHEY, CDR2 SVGAGI. CDR3 in amino acids: CASALGGSSYEQYF. CDR3 nucleotide sequence: TGTGCCAGCGCATTGGGAGGATCCTCCTACGAGCAGTACTTC.

The CDR3 reads CASSIGAGIKEKLFF. The CDR3 coding sequence is TGTGCCAGTAGTATAGGAGCCGGGATTAAGGAAAAACTGTTTTTT. The V gene is TRBV19, the J gene TRBJ1-4, with no clear D. Germline V gene data show CDR1 as LNHDA and CDR2 as SQIVND (reference sequence). The CDR3 loop spans 15 amino acids. Trimming stripped 1 base from V and 8 bases from J, with 14 bases between.

The chain recombines TRBV27 with TRBJ1-2; 7 nucleotides agree with TRBD1. The germline CDR1 and CDR2 sequences are MNHEY and SMNVEV (reference sequence). V shed 0 bases and J 5 bases; nucleotides not matched to a gene: 18. The CDR3 runs 19 residues. The CDR3 sequence: CASSLSAGGQPSPRYGYTF. The DNA for the CDR3 is TGTGCCAGCAGTTTATCAGCAGGGGGACAGCCTAGCCCTAGATATGGCTACACCTTC.

The chain is built from TRBV27 and TRBJ2-3; 11 bases align to TRBD2. The length of the CDR3 is 17 residues. V shed 6 bases, J shed 1 base, and the junction held 9 bases outside the gene matches. Germline V gives CDR1 MNHEY, CDR2 SMNVEV (reference sequence). Here the CDR3 reads CASRFIAGGSRTDTQYF. The CDR3 DNA reads as TGTGCCAGCAGGTTTATAGCGGGAGGGTCCCGCACAGATACGCAGTATTTT.

The V and J genes are TRBV6-5 and TRBJ1-3; maybe TRBD1 (6 bases). V lost 0 bases, J lost 3 bases, and 12 bases lay in between. Germline loops: CDR1 MNHEY, CDR2 SVGAGI. This CDR3 spans 16 amino acids. This chain's CDR3 is CASSYSWTESGNTIYF. Written as DNA, the CDR3 is TGTGCCAGCAGTTACTCTTGGACAGAGAGTGGAAACACCATATATTTT.

This chain connects TRBV21-1 to TRBJ2-1; the DNA was not used to check the table's D call, TRBD1. TRBV21-1 is a known pseudogene. The CDR3 runs to 14 residues. The CDR3 loop is CASSEGGAVNEQFF. The CDR3 region has the DNA TGTGCCAGCAGCGAAGGGGGCGCGGTGAATGAGCAGTTCTTC.

The gene calls are TRBV6-5 and TRBJ2-3; the D is unclear. This CDR3 comprises 16 residues. Germline V CDR1 and CDR2: MNHEY, SVGAGI. Trimming shortened V by 3 bases and J by 4 bases, and 17 bases separated the two germline ends. The CDR3 DNA reads as TGTGCCAGCAGTTATTCGGCGGATCGTTTTGCAGATACGCAGTATTTT. Its protein is CASSYSADRFADTQYF.